This entry is about one T cell receptor (beta chain). Its antigen target is currently unknown. One base away there is no much larger clone; base qualities are not given. These data originate in a study of blood T cell repertoires in COVID-19 (dated by TCRdb to 2019 to 2021). For the study in its entirety: Samples from collaborators originated in the United States, Italy and Spain and spanned both the acute and convalescent phases of COVID-19. The material from the prospective study consisted of cDNA or gDNA derived from T cells, B-cell-depleted T cells, or PBMCs. Subjects who had been exposed to COVID-19, were actively infected with it, or had recovered from it provided the deeply sampled blood TCRbeta repertoires that made up the dataset. The repertoires were made available in a free public database intended to serve as a resource for research on the immune response to SARS-CoV-2. The samples were drawn from two sources: the first 160 participants of the ongoing ImmuneRACE study, and over 950 subjects contributed by 6 global collaborators. Sample metadata almost always included a de-identified subject ID, COVID-19 status, age in years and sex. Where HLA class I and class II types were available, the types were taken from metadata supplied by the sample provider, not from assay-based typing. General study outcomes and caveats: The amount of clinical and demographic metadata varied by source and participant and was provided uncurated.

V sheds 3 bases and J sheds 1 base, leaving 19 bases between their ends. The CDR1 and CDR2 encoded by the germline V gene are SGHNT and YENEEA. Including cysteine and phenylalanine, the CDR3 has 18 amino acids. This entry keeps only the CDR3 DNA: 54 bases, framed from base 1. TCRbeta CDR3 regions were amplified from genomic DNA by means of the immunoSEQ Assay, a bias-controlled multiplex PCR. The authors' pipeline ran thus. The number of nucleated cells in each sample was estimated from the amplification of reference gene primers within the assay. To quantify the absolute abundance of each unique TCRbeta CDR3 rearrangement, sequence reads were collapsed and filtered. Productive Simpson clonality was computed per sample as the square root of Simpson's diversity index over productive rearrangements. TCRdb re-hosts the immuneACCESS table, in-frame sequences only. Its copies lack some clones; in the studies checked, an unresolved V gene accounts for under half of them, and the cause for the rest is not known. Clonal size and the V and J genes are those of that table, whereas D and trimming came from the DNA. The sample contains 220,000 or so clones, 86% of them found a single time. About 2.1% of the sample goes to the ten largest clones.

Participants in the prospective study were enrolled through a virtual design, were aged roughly 18 to 100 years, and lived in 24 United States geographic areas. To assign participants to cohorts, the prospective study relied on clinical history that participants themselves reported in a screening survey and a study questionnaire. Recovered participants in ImmuneRACE Cohort 3 were defined by two consecutive negative NP/OP PCR tests, clearance by a healthcare professional, or resolution of symptoms. In the prospective study, whole blood, serum and a nasopharyngeal or oropharyngeal swab were collected from each participant by mobile phlebotomists. Participants in the prospective study had the option to provide additional blood draws and questionnaires over a 2-month period. Blood samples from the prospective study were shipped frozen or at room temperature prior to DNA extraction.

The chain is assembled from TRBV11-3 and TRBJ1-5; the D region possibly corresponds to TRBD1 (5 bases align). The receptor comes from a woman aged 45 to 65 who had recovered from COVID-19. The sample comprised PBMCs or T cells enriched from blood (not recorded which). For the CDR3, the sequence is CASSFAGHRIMSNQPQHF. The nucleotides read TGTGCCAGCAGCTTTGCAGGACACCGGATCATGAGCAATCAGCCCCAGCATTTT.